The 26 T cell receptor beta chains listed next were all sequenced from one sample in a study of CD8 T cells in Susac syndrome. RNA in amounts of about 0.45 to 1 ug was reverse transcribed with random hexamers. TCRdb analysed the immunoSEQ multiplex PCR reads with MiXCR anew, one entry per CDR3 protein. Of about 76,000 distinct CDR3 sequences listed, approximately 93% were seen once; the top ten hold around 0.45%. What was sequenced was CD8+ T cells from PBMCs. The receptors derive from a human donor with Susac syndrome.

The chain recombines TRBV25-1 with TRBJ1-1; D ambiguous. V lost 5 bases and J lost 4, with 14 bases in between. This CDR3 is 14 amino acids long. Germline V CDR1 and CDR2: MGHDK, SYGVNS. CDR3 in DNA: TGTGCCAGCAGTATGGCCGGAGCCCCCACTGAAGCTTTCTTT. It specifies CASSMAGAPTEAFF.

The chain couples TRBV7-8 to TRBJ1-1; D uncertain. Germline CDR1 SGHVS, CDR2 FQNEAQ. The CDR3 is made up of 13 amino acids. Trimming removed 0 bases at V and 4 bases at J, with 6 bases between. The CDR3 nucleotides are TGTGCCAGCAGCTTAGCGGCCATCACTGAAGCTTTCTTT. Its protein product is CASSLAAITEAFF. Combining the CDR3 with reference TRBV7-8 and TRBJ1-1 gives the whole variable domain GAGVSQSPRYKVAKRGQDVALRCDPISGHVSLFWYQQALGQGPEFLTYFQNEAQLDKSGLPSDRFFAERPEGSVSTLKIQRTQQEDSAVYLCASSLAAITEAFFGQGTRLTVV.

In nucleotides, the CDR3 is TGTGCCAGCAGTGAAGGAAACACCATATATTTT. This sequence encodes CASSEGNTIYF. The rearrangement joins TRBV6-1 to TRBJ1-3; no firm D call. The V end lost 1 base, the J end lost 5 bases, and 0 bases lay between the germline ends. The CDR3 runs to 11 residues. CDR1 MNHNS and CDR2 SASEGT come from the germline V gene.

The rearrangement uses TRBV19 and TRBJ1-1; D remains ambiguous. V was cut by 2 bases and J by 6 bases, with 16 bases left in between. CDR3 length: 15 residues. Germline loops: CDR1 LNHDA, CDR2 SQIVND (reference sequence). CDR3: CASSIFGDRPAEAFF. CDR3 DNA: TGTGCCAGTAGTATATTTGGAGACCGACCCGCTGAAGCTTTCTTT.

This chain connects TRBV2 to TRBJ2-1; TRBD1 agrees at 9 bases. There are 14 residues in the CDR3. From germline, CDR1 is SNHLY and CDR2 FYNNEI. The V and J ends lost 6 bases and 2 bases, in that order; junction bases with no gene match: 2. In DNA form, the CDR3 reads TGTGCCAGCAGGACAGGGGGGGCCTACAATGAGCAGTTCTTC. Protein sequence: CASRTGGAYNEQFF.

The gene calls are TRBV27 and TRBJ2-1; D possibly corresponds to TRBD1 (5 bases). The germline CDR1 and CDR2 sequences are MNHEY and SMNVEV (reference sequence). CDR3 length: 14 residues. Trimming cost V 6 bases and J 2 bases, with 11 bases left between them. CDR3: CASSPRATYNEQFF. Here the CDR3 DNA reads TGTGCCAGCAGCCCCAGGGCAACCTACAATGAGCAGTTCTTC.

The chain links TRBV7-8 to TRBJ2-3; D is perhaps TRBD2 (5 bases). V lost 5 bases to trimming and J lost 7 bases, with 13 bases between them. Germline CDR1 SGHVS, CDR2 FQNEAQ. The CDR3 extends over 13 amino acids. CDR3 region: CASSTRDPHTQYF. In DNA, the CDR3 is TGTGCCAGCAGCACTCGGGATCCCCATACGCAGTATTTT. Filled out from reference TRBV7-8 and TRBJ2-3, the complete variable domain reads GAGVSQSPRYKVAKRGQDVALRCDPISGHVSLFWYQQALGQGPEFLTYFQNEAQLDKSGLPSDRFFAERPEGSVSTLKIQRTQQEDSAVYLCASSTRDPHTQYFGPGTRLTVL.

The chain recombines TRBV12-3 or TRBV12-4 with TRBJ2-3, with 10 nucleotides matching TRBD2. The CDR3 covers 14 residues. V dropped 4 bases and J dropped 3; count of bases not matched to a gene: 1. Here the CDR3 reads CASSSGLATDTQYF. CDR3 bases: TGTGCCAGCAGTTCGGGACTAGCGACAGATACGCAGTATTTT.

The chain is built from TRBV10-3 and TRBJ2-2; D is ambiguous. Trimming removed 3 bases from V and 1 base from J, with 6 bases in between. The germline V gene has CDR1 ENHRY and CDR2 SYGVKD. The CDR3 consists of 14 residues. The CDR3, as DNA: TGTGCCATCAGTGAAGTGGGGAACACCGGGGAGCTGTTTTTT. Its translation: CAISEVGNTGELFF.

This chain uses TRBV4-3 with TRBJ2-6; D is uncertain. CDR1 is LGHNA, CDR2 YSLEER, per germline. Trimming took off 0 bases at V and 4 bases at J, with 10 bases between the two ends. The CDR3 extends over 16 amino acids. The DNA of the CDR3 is TGCGCCAGCAGCCAAGATCAACCGTTGGGGGCCAACGTCCTGACTTTC. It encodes CASSQDQPLGANVLTF.

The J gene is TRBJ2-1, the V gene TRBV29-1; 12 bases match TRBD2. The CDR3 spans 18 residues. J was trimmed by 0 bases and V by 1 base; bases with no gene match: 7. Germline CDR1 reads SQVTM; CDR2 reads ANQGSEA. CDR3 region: CSVEGTSGTSSSYNEQFF. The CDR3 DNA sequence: TGCAGCGTTGAAGGGACTAGCGGGACCTCAAGCTCCTACAATGAGCAGTTCTTC.

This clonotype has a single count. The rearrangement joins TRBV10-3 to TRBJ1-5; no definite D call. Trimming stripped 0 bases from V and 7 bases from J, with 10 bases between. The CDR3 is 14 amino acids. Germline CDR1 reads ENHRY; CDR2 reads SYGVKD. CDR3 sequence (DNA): TGTGCCATCAGTGAGTCTGTGGGTGGGCAGCCCCAGCATTTT. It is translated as CAISESVGGQPQHF.

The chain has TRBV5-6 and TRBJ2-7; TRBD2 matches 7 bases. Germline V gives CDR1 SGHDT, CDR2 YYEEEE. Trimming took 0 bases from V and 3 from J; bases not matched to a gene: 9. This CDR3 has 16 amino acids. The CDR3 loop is CASSLGAAGALYEQYF. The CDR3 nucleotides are TGTGCCAGCAGCTTGGGCGCCGCGGGAGCCCTCTACGAGCAGTACTTC.

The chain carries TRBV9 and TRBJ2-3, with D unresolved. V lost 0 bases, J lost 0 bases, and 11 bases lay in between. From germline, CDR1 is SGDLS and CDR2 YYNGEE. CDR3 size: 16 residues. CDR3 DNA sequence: TGTGCCAGCAGCGTAGTCGAATCGTCTAGCACAGATACGCAGTATTTT. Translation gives CASSVVESSSTDTQYF.

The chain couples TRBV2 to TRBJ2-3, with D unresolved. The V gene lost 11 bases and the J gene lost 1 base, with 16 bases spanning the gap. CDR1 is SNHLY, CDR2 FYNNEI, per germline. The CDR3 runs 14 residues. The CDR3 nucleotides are TGTGCCTGCCGTGAGGATGGGGGCACAGATACGCAGTATTTT. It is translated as CACREDGGTDTQYF.

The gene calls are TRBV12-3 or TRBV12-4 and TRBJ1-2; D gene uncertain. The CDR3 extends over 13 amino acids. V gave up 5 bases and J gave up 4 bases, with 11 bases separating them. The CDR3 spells CASSDPKGYGYTF. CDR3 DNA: TGTGCCAGCAGTGACCCCAAGGGCTATGGCTACACCTTC.

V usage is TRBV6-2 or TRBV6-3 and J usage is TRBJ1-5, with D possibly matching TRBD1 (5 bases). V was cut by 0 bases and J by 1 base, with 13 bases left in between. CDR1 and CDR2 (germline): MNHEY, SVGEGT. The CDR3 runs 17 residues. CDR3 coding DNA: TGTGCCAGCAGTTACTCTTCGGCAGGGTACAGCAATCAGCCCCAGCATTTT. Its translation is CASSYSSAGYSNQPQHF.

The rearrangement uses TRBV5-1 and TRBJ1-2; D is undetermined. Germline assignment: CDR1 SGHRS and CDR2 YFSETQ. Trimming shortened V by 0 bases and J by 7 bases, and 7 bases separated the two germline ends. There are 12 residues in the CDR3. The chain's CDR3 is CASSLDRVGYTF. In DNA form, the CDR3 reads TGCGCCAGCAGCTTGGATCGGGTTGGCTACACCTTC.

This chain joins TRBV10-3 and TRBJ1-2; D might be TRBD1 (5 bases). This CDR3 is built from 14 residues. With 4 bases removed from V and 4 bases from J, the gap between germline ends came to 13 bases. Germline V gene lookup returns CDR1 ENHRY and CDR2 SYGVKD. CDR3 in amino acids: CAISGTLPSYGYTF. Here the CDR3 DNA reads TGTGCCATCAGTGGGACACTTCCTTCCTATGGCTACACCTTC.

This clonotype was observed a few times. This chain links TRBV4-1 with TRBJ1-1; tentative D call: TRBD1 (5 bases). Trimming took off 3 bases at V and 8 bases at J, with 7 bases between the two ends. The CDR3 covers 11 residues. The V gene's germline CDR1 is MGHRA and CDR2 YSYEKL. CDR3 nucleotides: TGCGCCAGCAGCCAGGGGGTGGAAGCTTTCTTT. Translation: CASSQGVEAFF.

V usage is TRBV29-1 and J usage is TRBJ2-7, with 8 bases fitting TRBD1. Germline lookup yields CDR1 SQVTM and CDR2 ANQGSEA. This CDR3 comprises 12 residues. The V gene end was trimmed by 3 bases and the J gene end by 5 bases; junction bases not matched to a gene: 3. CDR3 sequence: CSVDLTGDEQYF. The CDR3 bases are TGCAGCGTTGATCTGACAGGGGACGAGCAGTACTTC.

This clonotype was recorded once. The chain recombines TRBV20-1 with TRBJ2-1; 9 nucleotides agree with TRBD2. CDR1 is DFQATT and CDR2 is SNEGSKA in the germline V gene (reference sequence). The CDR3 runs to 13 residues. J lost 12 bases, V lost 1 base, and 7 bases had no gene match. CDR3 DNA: TGCAGTGCTAGAGTGACTAGCGGTCAAGGGCAGTTCTTC. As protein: CSARVTSGQGQFF.

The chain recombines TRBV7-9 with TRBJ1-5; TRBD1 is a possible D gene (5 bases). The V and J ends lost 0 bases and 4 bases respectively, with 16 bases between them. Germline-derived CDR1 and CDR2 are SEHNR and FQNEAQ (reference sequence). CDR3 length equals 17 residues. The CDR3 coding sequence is TGTGCCAGCAGCTTAGCGATCGGCGGTGGGGGGAATCAGCCCCAGCATTTT. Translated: CASSLAIGGGGNQPQHF.

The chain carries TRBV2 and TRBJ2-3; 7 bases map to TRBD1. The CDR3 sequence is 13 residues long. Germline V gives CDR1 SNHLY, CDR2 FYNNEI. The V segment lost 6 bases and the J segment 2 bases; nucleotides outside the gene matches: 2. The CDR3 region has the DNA TGTGCCAGCAGGGGGACAGTCACAGATACGCAGTATTTT. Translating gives CASRGTVTDTQYF. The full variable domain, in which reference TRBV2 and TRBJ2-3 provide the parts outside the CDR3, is EPEVTQTPSHQVTQMGQEVILRCVPISNHLYFYWYRQILGQKVEFLVSFYNNEISEKSEIFDDQFSVERPDGSNFTLKIRSTKLEDSAMYFCASRGTVTDTQYFGPGTRLTVL.

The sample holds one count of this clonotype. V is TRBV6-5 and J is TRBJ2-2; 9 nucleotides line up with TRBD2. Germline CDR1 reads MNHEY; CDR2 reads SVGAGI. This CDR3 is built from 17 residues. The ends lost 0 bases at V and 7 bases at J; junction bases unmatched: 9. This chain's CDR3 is CASSYSGGGAVGGELFF. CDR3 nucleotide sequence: TGTGCCAGCAGTTACTCGGGCGGGGGGGCCGTTGGCGGGGAGCTGTTTTTT.

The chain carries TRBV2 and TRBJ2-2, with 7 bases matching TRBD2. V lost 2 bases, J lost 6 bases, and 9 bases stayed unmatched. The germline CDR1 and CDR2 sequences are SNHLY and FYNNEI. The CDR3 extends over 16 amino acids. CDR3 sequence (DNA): TGTGCCAGCAGTGAAACGGGGGGAATTACGCCCGGGGAGCTGTTTTTT. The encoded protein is CASSETGGITPGELFF. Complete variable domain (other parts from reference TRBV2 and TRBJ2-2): EPEVTQTPSHQVTQMGQEVILRCVPISNHLYFYWYRQILGQKVEFLVSFYNNEISEKSEIFDDQFSVERPDGSNFTLKIRSTKLEDSAMYFCASSETGGITPGELFFGEGSRLTVL.